Below, one T cell receptor beta chain is given with its context. V was clipped by 3 bases and J by 7 bases, with 18 bases between them. Germline CDR1 reads SNHLY; CDR2 reads FYNNEI. CDR3 length: 15 amino acids. The data derive from a study of PD-1 blockade in classical Hodgkin lymphoma. All trial patients relapsed after autologous stem cell transplantation. TCRdb's table, derived via immunoSEQ multiplex PCR, lists solely in-frame clones and lacks some. Here the sample spans fewer than 110,000 clones, roughly 90% being singletons. V is TRBV2 and J is TRBJ1-2; D not resolved. This TCR was recovered from a human donor with classical Hodgkin lymphoma. The sequencing used peripheral blood mononuclear cells (PBMCs), collected before the second cycle of nivolumab. CDR3 in DNA: TGTGCCAGCAGTGACCTGGACCGAGTAGCGAGTGGCTACACCTTC. Amino acids: CASSDLDRVASGYTF.